Each of the 15 T cell receptor beta chains below was sequenced from the same sample in a study of T cells in Graves' hyperthyroidism and ophthalmopathy. RNA transcripts yielded amplified TCR beta CDR3 regions. First-round RT-PCR with HTBI primers amplified the TCR CDR3 region. From the multiplex PCR reads, TCRdb called clonotypes with MiXCR, one entry per CDR3 protein. The sample gives about 540,000 distinct CDR3 sequences, around 42% of which show up once; about 8.3% is in the top ten. The specimen sequenced was peripheral blood or thyroid tissue (not recorded which). The origin of the receptors is a woman aged 18-29 years with Graves' hyperthyroidism.

This clonotype appeared a few times. This rearrangement joins TRBV7-2 to TRBJ2-4; TRBD2 matches 11 bases. With V trimmed by 5 bases and J by 0 bases, 9 bases remained unmatched. The CDR3 covers 18 residues. Germline-derived CDR1 and CDR2 are SGHTA and FQGNSA. CDR3 bases: TGTGCCAGCAGCCAAACTAGCGGGAGAAGAGGAGCCAAAAACATTCAGTACTTC. It yields the protein CASSQTSGRRGAKNIQYF.

V gene TRBV20-1 combines with J gene TRBJ2-2, with 9 bases identical to TRBD1. The V gene end was trimmed by 0 bases and the J gene end by 6 bases; junction bases not matched to a gene: 11. Germline CDR1 and CDR2: DFQATT and SNEGSKA (reference sequence). The CDR3 contains 17 residues. The CDR3 nucleotides read TGCAGTGCTAGAGATAATCGGAGACAGGGGGTCGCCGGGGAGCTGTTTTTT. Protein product: CSARDNRRQGVAGELFF.

The CDR3 region has the DNA TGTGCCAGCAGATCGGGACTAGACAACCAAGAGACCCAGTACTTC. It codes for CASRSGLDNQETQYF. The chain has TRBV7-2 and TRBJ2-5, with 8 bases lining up with TRBD2. Losses at the gene ends were 6 bases for V and 0 bases for J; bases not matched to a gene: 6. This CDR3 contains 15 residues. CDR1 and CDR2 from the germline V gene are SGHTA and FQGNSA.

In this sample, this clonotype turned up many times. The rearrangement joins TRBV2 to TRBJ2-7; 7 nucleotides match TRBD1. The CDR3 length is 13 residues. After removal of 3 bases from V and 6 bases from J, the junction contained 5 bases not matched to a gene. The germline V gene encodes CDR1 SNHLY and CDR2 FYNNEI. The CDR3 DNA is TGTGCCAGCAGTGAGGGTAGGGGGCTCGAGCAGTACTTC. Amino acids: CASSEGRGLEQYF.

This clonotype appeared many times. The chain combines TRBV4-1 with TRBJ2-5; 11 bases agree with TRBD2. The CDR3 consists of 16 residues. Germline V gene lookup returns CDR1 MGHRA and CDR2 YSYEKL. The V and J ends lost 4 bases and 5 bases, in that order; junction bases with no gene match: 9. This chain's CDR3 is CASSPLLAGGEETQYF. Written as DNA, the CDR3 is TGCGCCAGCAGCCCTTTGCTAGCGGGAGGTGAGGAGACCCAGTACTTC.

This clonotype has a count of ten or more. The chain employs TRBV15 and TRBJ1-1; D is unresolved. V gave up 0 bases and J gave up 7 bases, with 9 bases separating them. The V gene's germline CDR1 is LNHNV and CDR2 YYDKDF (reference sequence). The CDR3 runs to 13 residues. The chain's CDR3 is CATSRDRADEAFF. CDR3 DNA sequence: TGTGCCACCAGCAGAGATCGGGCAGATGAAGCTTTCTTT.

This clonotype was detected ten times or more. The rearrangement uses TRBV7-8 and TRBJ1-1; D gene unclear. Trimming left V 4 bases short and J 6 bases short, with 15 bases between. The CDR3 length is 14 residues. Germline V gives CDR1 SGHVS, CDR2 FQNEAQ. The CDR3 DNA reads TGTGCCAGCAGCTCAATCGACGGGATTTCTGAAGCTTTCTTT. It yields the protein CASSSIDGISEAFF.

In the case of this clonotype: This sequence may be a read error, since a much larger clone differs from it by one base. V is TRBV7-8 and J is TRBJ1-2; D possibly corresponds to TRBD1 (6 bases). The germline CDR1 and CDR2 sequences are SGHVS and FQNEAQ. The CDR3 spans 15 residues. V was cut by 0 bases and J by 4 bases, with 12 bases left in between. CDR3 loop: CASSLAYRETYGYTF. CDR3 nucleotides: TGTGCCAGCAGCTTAGCATACAGGGAGACCTATGGCTACACCTTC.

This clonotype came up many times. The genes are TRBV5-6 and TRBJ2-2, with D unclear. Germline assignment: CDR1 SGHDT and CDR2 YYEEEE. The CDR3 loop spans 15 amino acids. V was pared by 3 bases and J by 3 bases, with 12 bases between. This chain's CDR3 is CASSWGWTDTGELFF. The DNA of the CDR3 is TGTGCCAGCAGCTGGGGTTGGACGGACACCGGGGAGCTGTTTTTT.

J is TRBJ1-5 and V is TRBV7-3, with D unclear. Germline V lookup: CDR1 SGHTA, CDR2 FQGTGA. This CDR3 has 10 residues. The ends were cut back, 5 bases at V and 11 bases at J, with 7 bases in the middle. CDR3 coding DNA: TGTGCCAGCAGCGTAGGGACCCAGCATTTT. It yields the protein CASSVGTQHF.

The chain recombines TRBV14 with TRBJ1-6, with D possibly TRBD1 on 6 matching bases. CDR1 and CDR2 (germline): SGHDN, FVKESK. The CDR3 loop spans 13 amino acids. The germline V and J ends were trimmed by 11 bases and 7 bases, with 15 bases remaining between them. CDR3 sequence: CASGAQANSPLHF. DNA of the CDR3: TGTGCCTCAGGGGCCCAGGCAAATTCACCCCTCCACTTT.

This clonotype was seen only a few times. For the CDR3, the DNA is TGTGCCAGCTCACCAAACAGCTCTGGAAACACCATATATTTT. Protein: CASSPNSSGNTIYF. This rearrangement joins TRBV18 to TRBJ1-3; D gene uncertain. The CDR3 length is 14 residues. V was shortened by 2 bases and J by 0 bases, with 5 bases between the two germline ends. CDR1 is KGHSH, CDR2 LQKENI, per germline.

J is TRBJ2-5 and V is TRBV6-5; D ambiguous. Germline CDR1 MNHEY, CDR2 SVGAGI. The V gene lost 6 bases and the J gene lost 11 bases, with 16 bases spanning the gap. This CDR3 is 12 amino acids long. CDR3: CASRAFVGTQYF. Written as DNA, the CDR3 is TGTGCCAGCAGGGCATTCGTGGGTACGCAGTACTTC.

This clonotype was counted many times. The J gene is TRBJ1-2, the V gene TRBV7-3, with D possibly TRBD1 on 6 matching bases. With 4 bases removed from V and 2 bases from J, the gap between germline ends came to 8 bases. The CDR3 is 13 amino acids. The germline gives CDR1 SGHTA, CDR2 FQGTGA. CDR3 sequence (DNA): TGTGCCAGCAGCTGGGACAAAAACTATGGCTACACCTTC. Translated, it gives CASSWDKNYGYTF. The entire variable domain, with the rest obtained from reference TRBV7-3 and TRBJ1-2, is as follows: GAGVSQTPSNKVTEKGKYVELRCDPISGHTALYWYRQSLGQGPEFLIYFQGTGAADDSGLPNDRFFAVRPEGSVSTLKIQRTERGDSAVYLCASSWDKNYGYTFGSGTRLTVV.

The V call is TRBV9, the J call TRBJ2-7; D gene uncertain. The germline CDR1 and CDR2 sequences are SGDLS and YYNGEE. CDR3 length: 16 amino acids. With 0 bases removed from V and 2 bases from J, the gap between germline ends came to 15 bases. The CDR3 DNA reads as TGTGCCAGCAGCGTAGGCCCAGCGACCCCCCCCTACGAGCAGTACTTC. Translated, it gives CASSVGPATPPYEQYF.